The rows below give T cell receptor beta chains drawn from one sample of a study of regulatory T cells in long-lasting Graves disease. MiXCR, run by TCRdb on the multiplex PCR reads, gives a single entry per CDR3 protein. The sample has hundreds of thousands of distinct CDR3 sequences, 16% seen once; the top ten hold just under 30%. The data also belong to a second study, concerning T cells in Graves' hyperthyroidism and ophthalmopathy.

Sequences were derived from peripheral blood mononuclear cells (PBMCs), sampled at new diagnosis, from a patient treated with antithyroid drugs. These receptors came from a man aged 35-49 years with Graves disease. Each CDR3 is given with its conserved first and last residue. The D gene is left open where the match is weak. The size entry is marked missing in some rows and otherwise reads once, few, many or a size class.

D: .
length: 15
size: .
J: TRBJ1-3
V: TRBV5-1
CDR3: CASSLGQSSGNTIYF
DNA: TGCGCCAGCAGCTTAGGACAGAGCTCTGGAAACACCATATATTTT

D: .
length: 11
size: many
J: TRBJ2-3
V: TRBV12-3/TRBV12-4
CDR3: CASSSRGTQYF
DNA: TGTGCCAGCAGTTCGCGAGGGACGCAGTATTTT

D: .
length: 15
size: .
J: TRBJ2-1
V: TRBV29-1
CDR3: CSVEEDRSSYNEQFF
DNA: TGCAGCGTTGAAGAAGATCGGAGCTCCTACAATGAGCAGTTCTTC

D: TRBD1
length: 13
size: many
J: TRBJ1-2
V: TRBV28
CDR3: CASYLRGGPGYTF
DNA: TGTGCCAGCTATCTCCGAGGGGGCCCTGGCTACACCTTC

D: .
length: 16
size: many
J: TRBJ1-2
V: TRBV2
CDR3: CASSASNIRTNYGYTF
DNA: TGTGCCAGCAGTGCATCCAATATCAGGACAAACTATGGCTACACCTTC

D: TRBD1
length: 13
size: many
J: TRBJ2-4
V: TRBV12-3/TRBV12-4
CDR3: CASKQGQANIQYF
DNA: TGTGCCAGCAAGCAGGGACAGGCAAACATTCAGTACTTC

D: .
length: 15
size: few
J: TRBJ1-5
V: TRBV19
CDR3: CASRPRTVDNQPQHF
DNA: TGTGCCAGTAGACCAAGGACAGTTGACAATCAGCCCCAGCATTTT

D: .
length: 14
size: .
J: TRBJ2-5
V: TRBV19
CDR3: CASKGGSFWETQYF
DNA: TGTGCCAGCAAAGGGGGAAGCTTCTGGGAGACCCAGTACTTC

D: .
length: 15
size: few
J: TRBJ2-6
V: TRBV18
CDR3: CASSSTQVGANVLTF
DNA: TGTGCCAGCTCGTCCACCCAGGTTGGGGCCAACGTCCTGACTTTC

D: .
length: 14
size: few
J: TRBJ2-2
V: TRBV4-2
CDR3: CASSQVQHTGELFF
DNA: TGTGCCAGCAGCCAAGTACAGCACACCGGGGAGCTGTTTTTT

D: .
length: 14
size: many
J: TRBJ2-2
V: TRBV7-2
CDR3: CASSAIRGTGELFF
DNA: TGTGCCAGCAGCGCTATTAGGGGTACCGGGGAGCTGTTTTTT